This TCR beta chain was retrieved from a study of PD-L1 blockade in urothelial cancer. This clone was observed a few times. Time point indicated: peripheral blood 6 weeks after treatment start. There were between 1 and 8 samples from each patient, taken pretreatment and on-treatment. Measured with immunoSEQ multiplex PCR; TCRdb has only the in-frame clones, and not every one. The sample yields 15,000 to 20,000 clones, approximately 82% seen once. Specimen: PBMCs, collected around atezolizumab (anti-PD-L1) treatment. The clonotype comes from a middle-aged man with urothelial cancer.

Written as DNA, the CDR3 is TGCGCCAGCAGCTATGATCCGGTTAAGTCTTACGGGACTGAAGCTTTCTTT. As protein: CASSYDPVKSYGTEAFF. This chain links TRBV5-1 with TRBJ1-1, with no clear D. Germline CDR1 SGHRS, CDR2 YFSETQ. The V and J ends lost 3 bases and 5 bases respectively, with 23 bases between them. The CDR3 has 17 residues.